This TCR beta chain is drawn from a study of chemoradiotherapy in HPV16-positive cancers. Study results and caveats: Better recurrence-free survival went with HPV-responsive T-cell expansion in HPV16-positive patients. During treatment, candidate HPV-specific clones and E7-related motifs expanded in tumor. Functional assays defining HPV-specific T cells used only two HPV16-positive patients.

This table comes from immunoSEQ multiplex PCR, and its TCRdb copy is limited to in-frame clones, with some not included. The sample includes about 1,900 clones, roughly 84% of them seen just once. With respect to this clone: What it binds is not known.

Germline V gene lookup returns CDR1 MNHEY and CDR2 SMNVEV (reference sequence). V was pared by 4 bases and J by 7 bases, with 13 bases between. This CDR3 is 13 amino acids long. The clonotype originates from a human donor with HPV-associated anogenital cancer. V gene TRBV27 combines with J gene TRBJ1-1; D is possibly TRBD1 (6 bases). This material consisted of tumor tissue, taken from a patient who underwent chemoradiotherapy. The CDR3 region is CASSSPMGHEAFF. The CDR3 DNA reads TGTGCCAGCAGTTCCCCGATGGGACATGAAGCTTTCTTT.